One sample yielded the 6 T cell receptor beta chains listed below, sequenced in a study of blood T cell repertoires in COVID-19. TCRdb's table, derived via immunoSEQ multiplex PCR, lists solely in-frame clones and lacks some. The repertoire holds a few hundred thousand clones, with roughly 84% as singletons. Material: peripheral blood. Receptor source: a man aged 40-50 years who had recovered from COVID-19.

The chain employs TRBV5-1 and TRBJ2-3; no firm D call. Trimming removed 0 bases at V and 5 bases at J, with 4 bases between. Germline CDR1 and CDR2: SGHRS and YFSETQ. The CDR3 length is 12 residues. CDR3 DNA sequence: TGCGCCAGCAGCTTGGCCGTAGATACGCAGTATTTT. It yields the protein CASSLAVDTQYF.

The V gene is TRBV3-1 (or the pseudogene TRBV3-2), the J gene TRBJ2-1; D remains ambiguous. This CDR3 contains 12 residues. The ends were cut back, 0 bases at V and 8 bases at J, with 5 bases in the middle. CDR1 and CDR2 from the germline V gene are LGHDT and YNNKEL (reference sequence). CDR3 in amino acids: CASSQDLYEQFF. CDR3 in DNA: TGTGCCAGCAGCCAAGATCTCTATGAGCAGTTCTTC.

V usage is TRBV5-1 and J usage is TRBJ2-3; 9 nucleotides line up with TRBD1. With V trimmed by 6 bases and J by 1 base, 6 bases remained unmatched. The CDR3 runs 15 residues. Germline loops: CDR1 SGHRS, CDR2 YFSETQ. Here the CDR3 DNA reads TGCGCCAGCACGAACAGGGGGCCTGGCACAGATACGCAGTATTTT. This encodes CASTNRGPGTDTQYF. Using reference TRBV5-1 and TRBJ2-3 for the parts outside the CDR3, the full variable domain is KAGVTQTPRYLIKTRGQQVTLSCSPISGHRSVSWYQQTPGQGLQFLFEYFSETQRNKGNFPGRFSGRQFSNSRSEMNVSTLELGDSALYLCASTNRGPGTDTQYFGPGTRLTVL.

V usage is TRBV24-1 and J usage is TRBJ2-1, with a possible D match to TRBD2 (6 bases). This CDR3 has 17 amino acids. Germline V gene sequence: CDR1 KGHDR, CDR2 SFDVKD. V was shortened by 4 bases and J by 0 bases, with 15 bases between the two germline ends. As DNA, the CDR3 is TGTGCCACCAGTGACGCTAGCGTGCCGGGCTCCTACAATGAGCAGTTCTTC. Translated, it gives CATSDASVPGSYNEQFF.

This chain uses TRBV21-1 with TRBJ2-6; the table's D call, TRBD1, has no DNA check behind it. TRBV21-1 is classified as a pseudogene. The CDR3 loop spans 18 amino acids. CDR3 in amino acids: CASSRRGTGGSGANVLTF. CDR3 in DNA: TGTGCCAGCAGCCGGCGGGGGACAGGAGGTTCAGGGGCCAACGTCCTGACTTTC.

The chain is built from TRBV2 and TRBJ2-3, with D possibly being TRBD1 (6 bases). Trimming took off 6 bases at V and 4 bases at J, with 23 bases between the two ends. This CDR3 region has 17 residues. Germline loops: CDR1 SNHLY, CDR2 FYNNEI. In DNA form, the CDR3 reads TGTGCCAGCAGGACCCCCCGGGACCCAGAGGGGGCAGATACGCAGTATTTT. This sequence encodes CASRTPRDPEGADTQYF.